The 21 T cell receptor beta chains below all came from one sample that was sequenced in a study of identifying expanded T cells in peripheral blood. Sequenced by immunoSEQ multiplex PCR; TCRdb stores in-frame clones only, minus some. The table has about 94,000 clones, 88% seen once. Sequencing was carried out using blood. Receptor source: a person aged 18 to 70 in good health.

The V and J genes are TRBV19 and TRBJ1-3; a possible D gene is TRBD1 (5 bases). The V end was cut by 5 bases, the J end by 4 bases, with 24 bases between. The germline V gene has CDR1 LNHDA and CDR2 SQIVND (reference sequence). This CDR3 comprises 18 residues. CDR3 coding DNA: TGTGCCAGTAGTGCCGATTACGTCGCCCAGGGAGCCGGAAACACCATATATTTT. This gives the protein CASSADYVAQGAGNTIYF.

The rearrangement uses TRBV19 and TRBJ2-3; 11 bases are a match to TRBD2. J gave up 0 bases and V 5 bases, and 4 bases lay outside the gene matches. This CDR3 is 16 amino acids long. Germline V gene data show CDR1 as LNHDA and CDR2 as SQIVND (reference sequence). The CDR3 sequence: CASSRVAGGSTDTQYF. The CDR3 nucleotides read TGTGCCAGTAGTCGCGTAGCGGGAGGGAGCACAGATACGCAGTATTTT.

The chain combines TRBV5-1 with TRBJ2-7; the D is unclear. The CDR3 has 12 residues. The V end lost 4 bases, the J end lost 6 bases, and 11 bases lay between the germline ends. CDR1 is SGHRS and CDR2 is YFSETQ in the germline V gene. Here the CDR3 DNA reads TGCGCCAGCAGCGCCCTCGAGGCCGAGCAGTACTTC. As protein: CASSALEAEQYF.

This clone was seen more than once but under ten times. The chain uses TRBV11-1 and TRBJ1-5; D remains ambiguous. V was trimmed by 1 base and J by 4 bases, leaving 5 bases between them. CDR3 size: 13 residues. Germline lookup yields CDR1 SGHAT and CDR2 FQDESV (reference sequence). As DNA, the CDR3 is TGTGCCAGCAGCTTAGGCCAGAATCAGCCCCAGCATTTT. Encoded protein: CASSLGQNQPQHF.

The J gene is TRBJ2-1, the V gene TRBV6-1; TRBD1 is a possible D gene (6 bases). V was cut by 4 bases and J by 8 bases, with 18 bases left in between. The germline V gene encodes CDR1 MNHNS and CDR2 SASEGT. The CDR3 contains 15 residues. The CDR3 loop reads CASSAVGGWTDEQFF. DNA for the CDR3: TGTGCCAGCAGTGCGGTAGGGGGATGGACAGATGAGCAGTTCTTC.

CDR3: CASRTEMNTEAFF. CDR3 nucleotides: TGTGCCTCACGGACAGAGATGAACACTGAAGCTTTCTTT. This rearrangement joins TRBV2 to TRBJ1-1, with a tentative D call TRBD1 (6 bases). Germline V gene sequence: CDR1 SNHLY, CDR2 FYNNEI. The CDR3 has 13 amino acids. V was trimmed by 11 bases and J by 0 bases, leaving 13 bases between them.

Only one count was recorded for this clone. The chain is built from TRBV7-8 and TRBJ1-2; the match to TRBD1 covers 12 bases. The V segment lost 3 bases and the J segment 4 bases; nucleotides outside the gene matches: 0. The CDR3 loop spans 14 amino acids. CDR1 and CDR2 (germline): SGHVS, FQNEAQ. The chain's CDR3 is CASSLGQGAYGYTF. DNA of the CDR3: TGTGCCAGCAGCTTGGGACAGGGGGCCTATGGCTACACCTTC.

The chain couples TRBV2 to TRBJ1-2; 9 positions agree with TRBD1. V gave up 5 bases and J gave up 7 bases; unmatched junction bases: 5. In germline, CDR1 is SNHLY, CDR2 FYNNEI. The CDR3 has 13 residues. CDR3 region: CASSTGTGFGYTF. The DNA of the CDR3 is TGTGCCAGCAGTACCGGGACAGGGTTTGGCTACACCTTC.

In nucleotides, the CDR3 is TGTGCCACCAGACCGTCGACGGAAGGTGATTCACCCCTCCACTTT. Translating gives CATRPSTEGDSPLHF. The V and J genes are TRBV27 and TRBJ1-6, with D hard to call. CDR3 length: 15 residues. V shed 10 bases and J shed 8 bases, with 21 bases lying between them. Germline assignment: CDR1 MNHEY and CDR2 SMNVEV (reference sequence).

This chain links TRBV10-3 with TRBJ2-1; D not certain. The CDR3 length is 11 residues. Germline loops: CDR1 ENHRY, CDR2 SYGVKD. Trimming took 5 bases from V and 7 from J, leaving 6 bases between them. For the CDR3, the DNA is TGTGCCATCAGTTTCCGGAATGAGCAGTTCTTC. Protein sequence: CAISFRNEQFF.

This chain joins TRBV7-2 and TRBJ2-1, with a weak D call TRBD1 (5 bases). CDR1 is SGHTA, CDR2 FQGNSA, per germline. V lost 3 bases to trimming and J lost 5 bases, with 8 bases between them. The CDR3 consists of 13 residues. CDR3 nucleotides: TGTGCCAGCAGCTTGGGGCCTAACAATGAGCAGTTCTTC. Encoded protein: CASSLGPNNEQFF.

This chain links TRBV2 with TRBJ2-1; the D gene could be TRBD1 or TRBD2 (6 bases each). CDR1 SNHLY and CDR2 FYNNEI come from the germline V gene. The CDR3 is made up of 16 amino acids. V gave up 4 bases and J gave up 3 bases, with 16 bases separating them. In DNA form, the CDR3 reads TGTGCCAGCAGTGCTGGGCGGGACACATACTACAATGAGCAGTTCTTC. It is translated as CASSAGRDTYYNEQFF.

The chain links TRBV5-1 to TRBJ1-1; possible D gene TRBD1, 5 bases. CDR3 length: 14 residues. Germline values: CDR1 SGHRS, CDR2 YFSETQ. V was pared by 5 bases and J by 5 bases, with 16 bases between. CDR3 loop: CASRGGLYHTEAFF. CDR3 nucleotides: TGCGCCAGCAGGGGGGGTTTATATCATACTGAAGCTTTCTTT.

This sequence joins TRBV5-1 and TRBJ2-2; 9 bases agree with TRBD2. The V gene's germline CDR1 is SGHRS and CDR2 YFSETQ. The CDR3 is 18 residues long. The V and J ends lost 0 bases and 1 base, in that order; junction bases with no gene match: 7. In DNA form, the CDR3 reads TGCGCCAGCAGCTTGGTGCCTAGCGGGAAACTGAACACCGGGGAGCTGTTTTTT. Protein: CASSLVPSGKLNTGELFF. The whole variable domain, filled in from reference TRBV5-1 and TRBJ2-2, reads KAGVTQTPRYLIKTRGQQVTLSCSPISGHRSVSWYQQTPGQGLQFLFEYFSETQRNKGNFPGRFSGRQFSNSRSEMNVSTLELGDSALYLCASSLVPSGKLNTGELFFGEGSRLTVL.

The J gene is TRBJ2-1, the V gene TRBV6-1; 11 bases map to TRBD2. CDR1 and CDR2 (germline): MNHNS, SASEGT. V trimming: 6 bases; J trimming: 4 bases; junction bases outside the gene matches: 14. The CDR3 is 18 residues long. The CDR3 reads CASSERPSGGPLYNEQFF. Here the CDR3 DNA reads TGTGCCAGCAGCGAACGACCTAGCGGGGGGCCCCTTTACAATGAGCAGTTCTTC.

The chain links TRBV14 to TRBJ2-3; 7 nucleotides match TRBD1. V lost 1 base and J lost 0; bases outside the gene matches: 1. The CDR3 has 15 residues. Germline V gives CDR1 SGHDN, CDR2 FVKESK. The CDR3 reads CASSQGDRSTDTQYF. The CDR3 DNA reads TGTGCCAGCAGCCAAGGGGACAGAAGCACAGATACGCAGTATTTT.

The table lists this clone with a few counts. J is TRBJ1-1 and V is TRBV19; 9 nucleotides agree with TRBD1. Trimming removed 10 bases from V and 5 bases from J; junction bases left unmatched: 5. CDR3 length: 12 amino acids. From germline, CDR1 is LNHDA and CDR2 SQIVND (reference sequence). The CDR3 DNA sequence: TGTGCCACACAGGGGGCTGGGACTGAAGCTTTCTTT. Translated, it gives CATQGAGTEAFF.

J is TRBJ2-7 and V is TRBV7-9; D gene ambiguous. Germline-derived CDR1 and CDR2 are SEHNR and FQNEAQ (reference sequence). There are 11 residues in the CDR3. V was clipped by 5 bases and J by 4 bases, with 6 bases between them. The CDR3, as DNA: TGTGCCAGCAGCCCAGCTTACGAGCAGTACTTC. It specifies CASSPAYEQYF.

This clone was recorded once. The V call is TRBV7-9, the J call TRBJ1-1, with D uncertain. Germline V lookup: CDR1 SEHNR, CDR2 FQNEAQ (reference sequence). The V and J ends lost 3 bases and 3 bases respectively, with 8 bases between them. The CDR3 covers 13 residues. The CDR3 bases are TGTGCCAGCAGCTTCGAACATGACACTGAAGCTTTCTTT. Amino acid sequence: CASSFEHDTEAFF.

The rearrangement links TRBV4-1 to TRBJ1-1; 7 bases align to TRBD1. This CDR3 has 16 amino acids. The germline V gene encodes CDR1 MGHRA and CDR2 YSYEKL. V dropped 6 bases and J dropped 1; count of bases not matched to a gene: 11. The DNA of the CDR3 is TGCGCCAGCAGGACTCAAGAGGGGGCGACGAACACTGAAGCTTTCTTT. Protein sequence: CASRTQEGATNTEAFF.

CDR3 amino acids: CASSLALGAQHF. The CDR3 region has the DNA TGTGCCAGCAGCTTAGCCCTGGGGGCCCAGCATTTT. This rearrangement joins TRBV5-5 to TRBJ1-5, with TRBD1 as a possible D gene (5 bases). Trimming shortened V by 2 bases and J by 11 bases, and 11 bases separated the two germline ends. This CDR3 is 12 amino acids long. Per germline, CDR1 SGHKS and CDR2 YYEKEE (reference sequence).